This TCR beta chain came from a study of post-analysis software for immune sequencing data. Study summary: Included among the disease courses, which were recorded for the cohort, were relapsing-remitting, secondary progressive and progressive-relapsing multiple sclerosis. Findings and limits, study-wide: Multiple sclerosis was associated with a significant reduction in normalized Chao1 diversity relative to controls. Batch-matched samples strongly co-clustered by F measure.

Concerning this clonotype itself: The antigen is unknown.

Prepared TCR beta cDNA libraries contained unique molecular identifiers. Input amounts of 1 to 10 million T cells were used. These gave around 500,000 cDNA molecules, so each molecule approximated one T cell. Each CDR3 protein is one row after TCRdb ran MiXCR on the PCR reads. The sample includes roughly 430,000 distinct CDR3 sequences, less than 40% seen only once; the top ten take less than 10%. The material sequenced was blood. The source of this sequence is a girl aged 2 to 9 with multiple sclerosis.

The CDR3 sequence is CSVNSAGEQYF. The CDR3 DNA reads TGCAGCGTCAATTCCGCAGGGGAGCAGTACTTC. This rearrangement joins TRBV29-1 to TRBJ2-7; D perhaps matches TRBD1 (5 bases). V was clipped by 6 bases and J by 7 bases, with 13 bases between them. The CDR3 spans 11 residues. CDR1 is SQVTM, CDR2 ANQGSEA, per germline.